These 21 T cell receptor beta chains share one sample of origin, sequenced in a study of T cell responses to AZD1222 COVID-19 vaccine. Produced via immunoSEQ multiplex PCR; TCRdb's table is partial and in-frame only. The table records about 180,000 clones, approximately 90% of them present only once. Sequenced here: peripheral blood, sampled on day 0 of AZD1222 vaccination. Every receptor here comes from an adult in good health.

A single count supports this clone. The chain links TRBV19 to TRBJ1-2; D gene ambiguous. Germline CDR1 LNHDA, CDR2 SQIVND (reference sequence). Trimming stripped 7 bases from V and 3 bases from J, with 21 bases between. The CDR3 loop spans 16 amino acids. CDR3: CASIRRLGERDYGYTF. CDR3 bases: TGTGCCAGTATCCGACGGCTCGGGGAGAGGGACTATGGCTACACCTTC.

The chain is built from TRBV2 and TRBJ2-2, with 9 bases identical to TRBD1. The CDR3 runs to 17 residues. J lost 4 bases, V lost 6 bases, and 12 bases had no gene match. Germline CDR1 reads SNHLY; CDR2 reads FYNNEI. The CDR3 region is CASRGLDRGEITGELFF. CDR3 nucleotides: TGTGCCAGCAGAGGACTGGACAGGGGTGAAATCACCGGGGAGCTGTTTTTT.

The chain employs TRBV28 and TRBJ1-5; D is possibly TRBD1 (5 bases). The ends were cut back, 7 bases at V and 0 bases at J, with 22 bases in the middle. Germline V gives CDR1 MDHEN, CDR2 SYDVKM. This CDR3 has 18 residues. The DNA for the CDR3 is TGTGCCAGCAAAAAACGGGGCTATCGGGACCATAGCAATCAGCCCCAGCATTTT. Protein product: CASKKRGYRDHSNQPQHF.

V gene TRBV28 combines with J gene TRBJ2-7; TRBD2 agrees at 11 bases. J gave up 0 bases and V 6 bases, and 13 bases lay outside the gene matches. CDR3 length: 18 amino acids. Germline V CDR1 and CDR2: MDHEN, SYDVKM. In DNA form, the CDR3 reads TGTGCCAGCAGAGGATCAGGACTAGCGGGCCGAAGCTCCTACGAGCAGTACTTC. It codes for CASRGSGLAGRSSYEQYF. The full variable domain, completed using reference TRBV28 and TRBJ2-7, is DVKVTQSSRYLVKRTGEKVFLECVQDMDHENMFWYRQDPGLGLRLIYFSYDVKMKEKGDIPEGYSVSREKKERFSLILESASTNQTSMYLCASRGSGLAGRSSYEQYFGPGTRLTVT.

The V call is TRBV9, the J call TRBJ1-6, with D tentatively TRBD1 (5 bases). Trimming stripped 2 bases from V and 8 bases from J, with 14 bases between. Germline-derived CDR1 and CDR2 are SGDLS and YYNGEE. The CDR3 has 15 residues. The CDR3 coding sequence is TGTGCCAGCAGCGTTCAGGGTGAGGGGTATTCACCCCTCCACTTT. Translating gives CASSVQGEGYSPLHF.

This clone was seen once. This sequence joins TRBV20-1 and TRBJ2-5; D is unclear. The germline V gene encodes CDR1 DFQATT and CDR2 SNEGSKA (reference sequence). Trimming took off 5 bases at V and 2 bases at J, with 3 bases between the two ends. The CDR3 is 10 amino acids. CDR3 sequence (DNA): TGCAGTGCTCCACAAGAGACCCAGTACTTC. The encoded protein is CSAPQETQYF.

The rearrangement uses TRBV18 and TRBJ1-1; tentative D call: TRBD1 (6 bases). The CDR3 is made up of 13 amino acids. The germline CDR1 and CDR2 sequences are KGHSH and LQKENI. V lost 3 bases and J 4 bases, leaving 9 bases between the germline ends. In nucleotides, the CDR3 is TGTGCCAGCTCACCGAGAGGGGGCACTGAAGCTTTCTTT. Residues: CASSPRGGTEAFF.

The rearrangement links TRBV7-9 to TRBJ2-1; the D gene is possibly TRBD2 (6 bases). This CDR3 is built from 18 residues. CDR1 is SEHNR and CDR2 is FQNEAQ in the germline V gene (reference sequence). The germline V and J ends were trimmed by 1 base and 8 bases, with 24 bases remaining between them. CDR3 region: CASSLGYAGPTSGDEQFF. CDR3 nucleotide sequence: TGTGCCAGCAGCTTAGGTTACGCGGGGCCAACTTCGGGCGATGAGCAGTTCTTC.

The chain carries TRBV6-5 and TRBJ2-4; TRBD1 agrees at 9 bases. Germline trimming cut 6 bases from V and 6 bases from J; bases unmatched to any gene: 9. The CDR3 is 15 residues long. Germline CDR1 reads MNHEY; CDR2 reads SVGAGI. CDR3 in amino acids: CASSDAGTGRNIQYF. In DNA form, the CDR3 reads TGTGCCAGCAGCGACGCCGGGACAGGGAGAAACATTCAGTACTTC.

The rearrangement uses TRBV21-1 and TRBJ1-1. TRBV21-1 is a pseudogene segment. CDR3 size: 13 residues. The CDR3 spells CASSARGDTEAFF. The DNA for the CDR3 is TGTGCCAGCAGCGCCCGGGGGGACACTGAAGCTTTCTTT.

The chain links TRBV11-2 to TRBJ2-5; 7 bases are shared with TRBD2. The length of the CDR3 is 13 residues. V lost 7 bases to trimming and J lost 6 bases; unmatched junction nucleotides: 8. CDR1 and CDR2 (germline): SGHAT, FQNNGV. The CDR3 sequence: CASNSPGGKTQYF. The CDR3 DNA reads TGTGCCAGCAACTCTCCGGGGGGTAAGACCCAGTACTTC.

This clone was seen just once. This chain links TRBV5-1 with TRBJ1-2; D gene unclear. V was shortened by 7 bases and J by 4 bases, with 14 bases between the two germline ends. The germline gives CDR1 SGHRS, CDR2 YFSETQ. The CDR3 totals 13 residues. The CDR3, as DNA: TGCGCCAGCGGTCTGTCGGGGAGCTATGGCTACACCTTC. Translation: CASGLSGSYGYTF.

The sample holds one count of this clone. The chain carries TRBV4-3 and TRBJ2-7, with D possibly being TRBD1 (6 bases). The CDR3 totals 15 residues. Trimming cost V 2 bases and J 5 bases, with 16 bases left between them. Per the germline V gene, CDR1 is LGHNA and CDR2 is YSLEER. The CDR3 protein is CASSQSQGALHEQYF. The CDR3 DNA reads TGCGCCAGCAGCCAATCACAGGGAGCCCTCCACGAGCAGTACTTC.

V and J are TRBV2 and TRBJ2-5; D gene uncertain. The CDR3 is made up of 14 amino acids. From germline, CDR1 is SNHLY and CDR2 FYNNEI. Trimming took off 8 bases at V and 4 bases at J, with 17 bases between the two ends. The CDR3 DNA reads TGTGCCAGCGTGGAGATGGGCCCGCGAGAGACCCAGTACTTC. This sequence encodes CASVEMGPRETQYF.

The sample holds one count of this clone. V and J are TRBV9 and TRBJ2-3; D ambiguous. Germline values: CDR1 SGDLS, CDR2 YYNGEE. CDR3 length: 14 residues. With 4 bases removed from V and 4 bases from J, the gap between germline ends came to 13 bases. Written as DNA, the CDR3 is TGTGCCAGCAGCCCTCGAGTGGTGCCAGATACGCAGTATTTT. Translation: CASSPRVVPDTQYF.

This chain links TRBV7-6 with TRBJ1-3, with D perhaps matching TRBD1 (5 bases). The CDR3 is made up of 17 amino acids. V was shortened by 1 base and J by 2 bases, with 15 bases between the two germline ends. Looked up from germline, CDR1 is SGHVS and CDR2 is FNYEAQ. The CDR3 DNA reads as TGTGCCAGCAGCTTAGGGTATGGGGCAGGGACTGGAAACACCATATATTTT. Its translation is CASSLGYGAGTGNTIYF.

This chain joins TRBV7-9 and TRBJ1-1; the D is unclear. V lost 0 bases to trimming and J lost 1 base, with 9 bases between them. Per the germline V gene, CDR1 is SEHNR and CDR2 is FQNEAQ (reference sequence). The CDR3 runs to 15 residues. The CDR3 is CASSLAWSGNTEAFF. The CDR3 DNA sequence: TGTGCCAGCAGCTTAGCCTGGTCGGGGAACACTGAAGCTTTCTTT. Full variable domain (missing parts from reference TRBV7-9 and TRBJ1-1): DTGVSQNPRHKITKRGQNVTFRCDPISEHNRLYWYRQTLGQGPEFLTYFQNEAQLEKSRLLSDRFSAERPKGSFSTLEIQRTEQGDSAMYLCASSLAWSGNTEAFFGQGTRLTVV.

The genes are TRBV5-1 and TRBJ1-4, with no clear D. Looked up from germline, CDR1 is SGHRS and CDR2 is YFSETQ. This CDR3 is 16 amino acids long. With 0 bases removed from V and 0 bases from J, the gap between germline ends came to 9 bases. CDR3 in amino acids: CASSLGGRSTNEKLFF. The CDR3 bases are TGCGCCAGCAGCTTGGGAGGACGGTCAACTAATGAAAAACTGTTTTTT.

The CDR3 sequence: CASSYSGSGDEQFF. The CDR3 DNA sequence: TGTGCCAGCAGTTACTCGGGTTCGGGGGATGAGCAGTTCTTC. The V and J genes are TRBV6-5 and TRBJ2-1; maybe TRBD2 (6 bases). V lost 0 bases, J lost 8 bases, and 11 bases lay in between. This CDR3 region has 14 residues. Germline CDR1 is MNHEY and CDR2 is SVGAGI.

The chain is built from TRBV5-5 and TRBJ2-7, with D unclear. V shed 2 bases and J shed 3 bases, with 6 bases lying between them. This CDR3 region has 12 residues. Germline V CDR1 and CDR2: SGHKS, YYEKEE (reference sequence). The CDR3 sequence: CASSLRYYEQYF. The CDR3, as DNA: TGTGCCAGCAGCTTAAGGTACTACGAGCAGTACTTC.

The CDR3, as DNA: TGTGCCAGCAGTCCCCGGACAGCGACTAACTATGGCTACACCTTC. The encoded protein is CASSPRTATNYGYTF. This chain links TRBV27 with TRBJ1-2; a weak D match, TRBD1 (6 bases). V gave up 5 bases and J gave up 0 bases, with 13 bases separating them. CDR3 length equals 15 residues. Germline CDR1 is MNHEY and CDR2 is SMNVEV (reference sequence).